A single sample is the source of the 5 T cell receptor beta chains below, sequenced in a study of sequential checkpoint blockade in melanoma. Treatment in this sample: randomized to nivolumab then ipilimumab (arm A) or the reverse (arm B). Libraries were prepared by immunoSEQ multiplex PCR; TCRdb keeps only in-frame clonotypes and omits some of them. The sample shows about 22,000 clones, around 80% of them seen only once. Material: CD8+ T cells sorted from blood (inferred from file names), obtained from a patient given nivolumab and ipilimumab in sequence. Receptor source: a human donor with melanoma.

The chain couples TRBV13 to TRBJ1-1; D ambiguous. The CDR3 sequence is 14 residues long. The V and J ends lost 2 bases and 8 bases respectively, with 15 bases between them. The V gene's germline CDR1 is PRHDT and CDR2 FYEKMQ (reference sequence). The CDR3 spells CASSLSPVGSEAFF. The CDR3 DNA is TGTGCCAGCAGCTTATCGCCGGTAGGGAGCGAAGCTTTCTTT.

V gene TRBV5-6 combines with J gene TRBJ2-1, with 9 positions matching TRBD1. This CDR3 has 15 amino acids. CDR1 and CDR2 (germline): SGHDT, YYEEEE. Trimming cost V 5 bases and J 4 bases; bases outside gene matches: 7. In DNA, the CDR3 is TGTGCCAGCAGGTCCGGGACAGGGTTTTACAATGAGCAGTTCTTC. Translated, it gives CASRSGTGFYNEQFF.

The rearrangement links TRBV6-1 to TRBJ1-2, with D uncertain. Trimming removed 2 bases from V and 7 bases from J, with 11 bases in between. This CDR3 comprises 13 residues. Germline V lookup: CDR1 MNHNS, CDR2 SASEGT. CDR3 DNA sequence: TGTGCCAGCAGTGAAATTAGGAGTGGTGGCTACACCTTC. This gives the protein CASSEIRSGGYTF.

As concerns this clone: The junction shows a germline mismatch at one end, possibly a read error. The rearrangement links TRBV5-6 to TRBJ1-2, with D possibly TRBD1 on 5 matching bases. Germline V gene lookup returns CDR1 SGHDT and CDR2 YYEEEE. The length of the CDR3 is 11 residues. Here the CDR3 DNA reads TGTGCCAGCAGCTTGCAAGGGGCAACCGCCTTC. Encoded protein: CASSLQGATAF.

The V gene is TRBV27, the J gene TRBJ1-1; D is possibly TRBD1 (6 bases). The CDR3 consists of 17 residues. The ends were cut back, 1 base at V and 0 bases at J, with 15 bases in the middle. Germline-derived CDR1 and CDR2 are MNHEY and SMNVEV (reference sequence). The CDR3 DNA follows: TGTGCCAGCAGTTTATATTCGGACAGCTCCTTGAACACTGAAGCTTTCTTT. Amino acids: CASSLYSDSSLNTEAFF.